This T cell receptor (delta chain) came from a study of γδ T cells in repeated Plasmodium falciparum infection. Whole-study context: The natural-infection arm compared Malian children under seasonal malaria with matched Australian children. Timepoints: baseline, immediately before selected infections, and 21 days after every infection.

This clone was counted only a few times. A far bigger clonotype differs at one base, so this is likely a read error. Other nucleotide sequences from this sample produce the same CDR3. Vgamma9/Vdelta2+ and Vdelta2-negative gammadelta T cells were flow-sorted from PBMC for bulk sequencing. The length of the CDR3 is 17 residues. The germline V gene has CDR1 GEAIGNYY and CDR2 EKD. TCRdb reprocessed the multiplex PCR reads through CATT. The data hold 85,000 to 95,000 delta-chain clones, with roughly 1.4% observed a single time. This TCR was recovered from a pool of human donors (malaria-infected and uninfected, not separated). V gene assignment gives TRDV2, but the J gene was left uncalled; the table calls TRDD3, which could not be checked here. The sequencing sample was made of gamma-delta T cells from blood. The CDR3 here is CACDTGMGDTRTAQLFF. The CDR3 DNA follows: TGTGCCTGTGACACCGGGATGGGGGATACGCGAACAGCACAGCTCTTCTTT.